This TCR beta chain was obtained from a study of Tregs in tolerant kidney transplant recipients. The data were produced by immunoSEQ multiplex PCR, yet TCRdb's version contains in-frame clones alone and is incomplete. The table has about 110,000 clones, 90% seen once. Study outcomes and limitations: Validation in larger populations is needed because few patients were studied. Tregs expanded with activated donor B cells seemed most donor-specific.

Unstimulated Tregs (CD4+CD25+CD127-) and CD4+CD25- non-Tregs were sorted from PBMCs. With respect to this clone: The antigen remains undetermined.

The V end was cut by 0 bases, the J end by 5 bases, with 9 bases between. Germline CDR1 and CDR2: SGHNT and YYREEE (reference sequence). This CDR3 contains 15 residues. Sequenced material: CD4+ T cells from blood, taken before the transplant. This chain uses TRBV5-4 with TRBJ1-6, with a weak D call TRBD1 (5 bases). This sequence originates from a human donor who received a combined kidney and bone marrow transplant. The CDR3 loop reads CASSLAGINNSPLHF. The DNA of the CDR3 is TGTGCCAGCAGCTTGGCAGGGATTAATAATTCACCCCTCCACTTT.